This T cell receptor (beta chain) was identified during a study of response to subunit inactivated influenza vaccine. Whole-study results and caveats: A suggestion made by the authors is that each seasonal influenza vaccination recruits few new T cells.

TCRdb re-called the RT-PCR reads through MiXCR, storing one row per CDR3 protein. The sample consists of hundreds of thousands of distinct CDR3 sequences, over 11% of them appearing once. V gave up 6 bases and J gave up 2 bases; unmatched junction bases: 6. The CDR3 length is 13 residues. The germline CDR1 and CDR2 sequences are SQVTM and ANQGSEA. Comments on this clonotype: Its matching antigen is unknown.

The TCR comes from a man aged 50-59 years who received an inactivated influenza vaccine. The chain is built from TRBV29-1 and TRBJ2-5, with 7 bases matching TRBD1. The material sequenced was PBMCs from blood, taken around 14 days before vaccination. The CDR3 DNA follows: TGCAGCGTAGATACACAGGGGCAAGAGACCCAGTACTTC. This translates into CSVDTQGQETQYF.